Shown below are 32 T cell receptor beta chains from a single sample sequenced in a study of blood T cells in healthy people across ages. It was with a sample-barcoded 5' primer and a J-beta primer mix that a second PCR of roughly 7 to 12 cycles was run. MiXCR, applied by TCRdb to the 5' RACE reads, yields one record per CDR3 protein. Found here are approximately 850,000 distinct CDR3 sequences, about 42% of them singletons; the top ten hold about 19%. The sequencing sample was made of blood. Source of these receptors: a man in his sixties in good health.

Of note for this clonotype: A much more abundant neighbour one base away suggests this may be a read error. The CDR3 spells CASSNRDDEELFF. Written as DNA, the CDR3 is TGTGCCAGCAGCAACCGGGACGATGAAGAACTGTTTTTT. The rearrangement uses TRBV7-9 and TRBJ1-4; possibly TRBD1 for D (5 bases). CDR3 length equals 13 residues. The germline V gene has CDR1 SEHNR and CDR2 FQNEAQ (reference sequence).

This clonotype was counted a single time. The junction does not match germline at one end; this may be a read error. J is TRBJ2-3 and V is TRBV5-6, with D possibly TRBD2 on 6 matching bases. The CDR3 covers 14 residues. The germline CDR1 and CDR2 sequences are SGHDT and YYEEEE. In DNA form, the CDR3 reads TGTGCCAACAGCTCCTCGGGACTCACAGATGCGCAGTATTTT. It yields the protein CANSSSGLTDAQYF.

The chain couples TRBV30 to TRBJ2-7; 9 bases are shared with TRBD2. This CDR3 has 16 residues. Per the germline V gene, CDR1 is GTSNPN and CDR2 is SVGIG (reference sequence). The ends lost 0 bases at V and 7 bases at J; junction bases unmatched: 13. The CDR3 here is CAWSVRLAARQGEQYF. The CDR3 DNA follows: TGTGCCTGGAGTGTACGACTAGCGGCCCGGCAGGGTGAGCAGTACTTC.

The chain carries TRBV14 and TRBJ2-7; 13 bases align to TRBD2. V lost 8 bases and J lost 0; bases outside the gene matches: 28. Per the germline V gene, CDR1 is SGHDN and CDR2 is FVKESK. The CDR3 is 23 amino acids. For the CDR3, the DNA is TGTGCCAGCCCTAAAAGATTACACTCTCCCCAGGGACTAGCGGGACTTAGCTCCTACGAGCAGTACTTC. This codes for CASPKRLHSPQGLAGLSSYEQYF. Based on the CDR3 plus reference TRBV14 and TRBJ2-7, the full variable domain is EAGVTQFPSHSVIEKGQTVTLRCDPISGHDNLYWYRRVMGKEIKFLLHFVKESKQDESGMPNNRFLAERTGGTYSTLKVQPAELEDSGVYFCASPKRLHSPQGLAGLSSYEQYFGPGTRLTVT.

This clonotype was seen ten or more times. The chain joins TRBV7-9 to TRBJ1-6, with TRBD1 identical over 7 bases. Germline CDR1 SEHNR, CDR2 FQNEAQ (reference sequence). Germline trimming cut 5 bases from V and 8 bases from J; bases unmatched to any gene: 6. The CDR3 extends over 14 amino acids. The CDR3 nucleotides read TGTGCCAGCAGCCCAACGGGGACAGATTCACCCCTCCACTTT. Translation: CASSPTGTDSPLHF.

There are many counts of this clonotype. The chain carries TRBV9 and TRBJ2-7; no clear D. The CDR3 covers 13 residues. Deletions cut 1 base from V and 7 bases from J, with 12 bases between. In germline, CDR1 is SGDLS, CDR2 YYNGEE. This CDR3 is CASSVLQISEQYF. The CDR3 DNA is TGTGCCAGCAGCGTATTACAGATCTCGGAGCAGTACTTC.

Only one count was recorded for this clonotype. The rearrangement joins TRBV3-1 to TRBJ2-7; D is perhaps TRBD1 (6 bases). The length of the CDR3 is 15 residues. V gave up 3 bases and J gave up 1 base, with 13 bases separating them. CDR1 is LGHDT and CDR2 is YNNKEL in the germline V gene (reference sequence). CDR3 sequence (DNA): TGTGCCAGCAGCCAGGGTGGGGACAAGTCCTACGAGCAGTACTTC. It codes for CASSQGGDKSYEQYF.

V gene TRBV29-1 combines with J gene TRBJ1-2, with 8 bases aligning to TRBD1. CDR3 length: 15 residues. Per the germline V gene, CDR1 is SQVTM and CDR2 is ANQGSEA. Trimming cost V 2 bases and J 4 bases; bases outside gene matches: 9. DNA for the CDR3: TGCAGCGTTGAAACCAGGGGGCGCGTGTTCTATGGCTACACCTTC. Its translation: CSVETRGRVFYGYTF. Full variable domain (rest looked up from reference TRBV29-1 and TRBJ1-2): SAVISQKPSRDICQRGTSLTIQCQVDSQVTMMFWYRQQPGQSLTLIATANQGSEATYESGFVIDKFPISRPNLTFSTLTVSNMSPEDSSIYLCSVETRGRVFYGYTFGSGTRLTVV.

This sequence joins TRBV6-2 or TRBV6-3 and TRBJ2-5; D remains ambiguous. With 5 bases removed from V and 2 bases from J, the gap between germline ends came to 18 bases. Germline loops: CDR1 MNHEY, CDR2 SVGEGT. The CDR3 loop spans 16 amino acids. The CDR3 spells CASSPPEQAIQETQYF. CDR3 bases: TGTGCCAGCAGTCCTCCGGAGCAGGCCATACAAGAGACCCAGTACTTC.

This clonotype turned up a few times. The chain combines TRBV20-1 with TRBJ2-7, with 7 bases identical to TRBD2. CDR3 length equals 14 residues. Germline V lookup: CDR1 DFQATT, CDR2 SNEGSKA (reference sequence). The trim removed 3 bases at V and 2 bases at J, leaving 7 bases unmatched. The CDR3 protein is CSASSGLPPYEQYF. Here the CDR3 DNA reads TGCAGTGCTAGTTCGGGACTACCCCCCTACGAGCAGTACTTC.

The rearrangement joins TRBV29-1 to TRBJ1-2, with 7 positions matching TRBD1. Per the germline V gene, CDR1 is SQVTM and CDR2 is ANQGSEA. There are 14 residues in the CDR3. Trimming took 7 bases from V and 1 from J; bases not matched to a gene: 9. This CDR3 reads CSATTGTDNYGYTF. The CDR3 nucleotides are TGCAGCGCCACGACCGGGACAGATAACTATGGCTACACCTTC. Full variable domain (missing parts from reference TRBV29-1 and TRBJ1-2): SAVISQKPSRDICQRGTSLTIQCQVDSQVTMMFWYRQQPGQSLTLIATANQGSEATYESGFVIDKFPISRPNLTFSTLTVSNMSPEDSSIYLCSATTGTDNYGYTFGSGTRLTVV.

The chain has TRBV30 and TRBJ2-1, with unresolved D. Per germline, CDR1 GTSNPN and CDR2 SVGIG (reference sequence). The V end was cut by 2 bases, the J end by 3 bases, with 11 bases between. CDR3 length equals 14 residues. For the CDR3, the DNA is TGTGCCTGGAGTACTCACAGATTCTACAATGAGCAGTTCTTC. It translates to CAWSTHRFYNEQFF.

This chain uses TRBV12-3 or TRBV12-4 with TRBJ2-7; unclear D gene. Trimming pared 6 bases from V and 0 bases from J, leaving 12 bases between. The CDR3 is made up of 14 amino acids. The CDR3 protein is CASRPRPTSYEQYF. CDR3 sequence (DNA): TGTGCCAGCAGACCTCGACCGACCTCCTACGAGCAGTACTTC.

Points on this clonotype: A clone one base away is much larger, so this may be a read error. The chain's CDR3 is CASSLGDRNQETQYF. For the CDR3, the DNA is TGTGCCAGCAGCTTAGGGGACAGGAACCAAGAGACCCAGTACTTC. V and J are TRBV7-2 and TRBJ2-5, with 8 nucleotides matching TRBD1. This CDR3 contains 15 residues. CDR1 and CDR2 from the germline V gene are SGHTA and FQGNSA. The trim removed 1 base at V and 0 bases at J, leaving 1 base unmatched.

A single count supports this clonotype. The CDR3 spells CASSRLGDQETQYF. Written as DNA, the CDR3 is TGTGCCAGCAGCCGTCTCGGGGATCAAGAGACCCAGTACTTC. The rearrangement links TRBV5-6 to TRBJ2-5, with a possible D match to TRBD2 (5 bases). The length of the CDR3 is 14 residues. Trimming stripped 4 bases from V and 2 bases from J, with 12 bases between. Germline CDR1 reads SGHDT; CDR2 reads YYEEEE.

The genes are TRBV6-5 and TRBJ1-6; TRBD1 matches at 7 bases. The CDR3 runs 16 residues. V shed 2 bases and J 6 bases; nucleotides not matched to a gene: 7. Germline V gene lookup returns CDR1 MNHEY and CDR2 SVGAGI. This chain's CDR3 is CASSYGWDSGNSPLHF. The DNA for the CDR3 is TGTGCCAGCAGTTACGGCTGGGACAGTGGTAATTCACCCCTCCACTTT.

The chain has TRBV18 and TRBJ2-7, with TRBD1 identical over 9 bases. CDR3 length: 15 residues. Germline CDR1 and CDR2: KGHSH and LQKENI. The V and J ends lost 4 bases and 0 bases, in that order; junction bases with no gene match: 4. This chain's CDR3 is CASSQTGQGSYEQYF. DNA for the CDR3: TGTGCCAGCTCACAGACGGGACAGGGCTCCTACGAGCAGTACTTC.

This clonotype was seen a few times. The chain uses TRBV15 and TRBJ2-5, with 10 nucleotides matching TRBD2. The V gene end was trimmed by 8 bases and the J gene end by 5 bases; junction bases not matched to a gene: 8. Germline CDR1 reads LNHNV; CDR2 reads YYDKDF (reference sequence). The length of the CDR3 is 14 residues. DNA for the CDR3: TGTGCCACCTCAAGCGGGGGGGCTCGGGAGACCCAGTACTTC. Translated, it gives CATSSGGARETQYF.

V and J are TRBV20-1 and TRBJ2-3; D remains ambiguous. There are 15 residues in the CDR3. V was pared by 3 bases and J by 6 bases, with 19 bases between. In germline, CDR1 is DFQATT, CDR2 SNEGSKA (reference sequence). CDR3 sequence reads: CSASPSPIPTDTQYF. As DNA, the CDR3 is TGCAGTGCTAGTCCGAGTCCAATCCCCACGGATACGCAGTATTTT.

The chain is built from TRBV3-1 and TRBJ2-5; 11 bases are a match to TRBD1. Unmatched junction bases numbered 4, after V lost 6 bases and J lost 7 bases. CDR1 and CDR2 from the germline V gene are LGHDT and YNNKEL (reference sequence). This CDR3 is 13 amino acids long. The CDR3 region is CASREGQGGTQYF. CDR3 nucleotides: TGTGCCAGCAGGGAGGGACAGGGGGGGACCCAGTACTTC.

Only a few counts were recorded for this clonotype. The chain combines TRBV14 with TRBJ2-5; D gene uncertain. V was trimmed by 1 base and J by 2 bases, leaving 14 bases between them. The CDR3 consists of 16 residues. Germline V gene sequence: CDR1 SGHDN, CDR2 FVKESK. The DNA of the CDR3 is TGTGCCAGCAGCCAAGCCGGCGTGGCAGGTCAAGAGACCCAGTACTTC. Residues: CASSQAGVAGQETQYF.

This chain joins TRBV12-3 or TRBV12-4 and TRBJ2-5, with 10 bases aligning to TRBD2. This CDR3 comprises 13 residues. With V trimmed by 7 bases and J by 6 bases, 5 bases remained unmatched. CDR3 loop: CASKRGGTKTQYF. As DNA, the CDR3 is TGTGCCAGCAAGCGGGGGGGCACAAAGACCCAGTACTTC.

The chain is built from TRBV9 and TRBJ2-1, with TRBD2 matching over 9 bases. This CDR3 is built from 16 residues. From germline, CDR1 is SGDLS and CDR2 YYNGEE. V was clipped by 3 bases and J by 4 bases; unmatched bases: 8. CDR3 nucleotides: TGTGCCAGCAGCGGGTTAGCGGGGGAACCTTACAATGAGCAGTTCTTC. Translated: CASSGLAGEPYNEQFF.

This chain links TRBV9 with TRBJ2-1; D is unclear. There are 18 residues in the CDR3. V lost 4 bases to trimming and J lost 12 bases, with 32 bases between them. Germline V gene data show CDR1 as SGDLS and CDR2 as YYNGEE. In DNA form, the CDR3 reads TGTGCCAGCAGCTCGGGCCTGGTACGAACAGTGAAGGGTGGTGCGCAGTTCTTC. Translation gives CASSSGLVRTVKGGAQFF.

This clonotype was seen a few times. The chain combines TRBV14 with TRBJ2-5; the D gene could be TRBD1 or TRBD2 (5 bases each). The CDR3 has 15 amino acids. V was trimmed by 3 bases and J by 3 bases, leaving 14 bases between them. The V gene's germline CDR1 is SGHDN and CDR2 FVKESK. In nucleotides, the CDR3 is TGTGCCAGCAGCCAGCGGTCGGGGACGAAAGAGACCCAGTACTTC. This gives the protein CASSQRSGTKETQYF.

The V call is TRBV18, the J call TRBJ2-3; D uncertain. The germline V and J ends were trimmed by 4 bases and 4 bases, with 9 bases remaining between them. The CDR3 contains 13 residues. Germline CDR1 is KGHSH and CDR2 is LQKENI. The CDR3: CASSLYGADTQYF. CDR3 bases: TGTGCCAGCTCACTCTATGGAGCAGATACGCAGTATTTT.

The V gene is TRBV24-1, the J gene TRBJ2-1; D is possibly TRBD1 (6 bases). Germline V gene data show CDR1 as KGHDR and CDR2 as SFDVKD. With 3 bases removed from V and 1 base from J, the gap between germline ends came to 27 bases. The CDR3 is made up of 21 amino acids. CDR3 in amino acids: CATSDGLVWQGKKRSYNEQFF. As DNA, the CDR3 is TGTGCCACCAGTGATGGCCTAGTCTGGCAGGGGAAAAAAAGGTCCTACAATGAGCAGTTCTTC.

The V and J genes are TRBV6-5 and TRBJ1-2, with 7 bases that match TRBD1. The V and J ends lost 6 bases and 4 bases, in that order; junction bases with no gene match: 11. CDR3 length: 15 residues. Germline assignment: CDR1 MNHEY and CDR2 SVGAGI. CDR3 sequence reads: CASRPPGQPSYGYTF. CDR3 DNA: TGTGCCAGCAGGCCACCGGGACAGCCTAGCTATGGCTACACCTTC.

This clonotype has more than one count but fewer than ten. The chain recombines TRBV20-1 with TRBJ1-5; no firm D call. Between the trimmed V and J ends, which lost 6 bases and 2 bases, there was a span of 11 bases. The CDR3 has 13 amino acids. CDR1 DFQATT and CDR2 SNEGSKA come from the germline V gene (reference sequence). The CDR3 loop is CSASHPGNQPQHF. As DNA, the CDR3 is TGCAGTGCCAGCCATCCAGGCAATCAGCCCCAGCATTTT.

The V gene is TRBV7-9, the J gene TRBJ2-3, with 9 bases aligning to TRBD2. With V trimmed by 2 bases and J by 0 bases, 6 bases remained unmatched. This CDR3 comprises 17 residues. CDR1 SEHNR and CDR2 FQNEAQ come from the germline V gene (reference sequence). As DNA, the CDR3 is TGTGCCAGCAGCTTAATCCGGACTAGCGAGAGCACAGATACGCAGTATTTT. Translated: CASSLIRTSESTDTQYF.

This clonotype was detected many times. The chain joins TRBV30 to TRBJ1-5; the D is unclear. Germline V lookup: CDR1 GTSNPN, CDR2 SVGIG (reference sequence). Trimming left V 3 bases short and J 4 bases short, with 13 bases between. This CDR3 region has 14 residues. In DNA, the CDR3 is TGTGCCTGGAGGGGTGACTCGGGAAATCAGCCCCAGCATTTT. This gives the protein CAWRGDSGNQPQHF.

V and J are TRBV12-3 or TRBV12-4 and TRBJ1-5; D is ambiguous. The CDR3 loop spans 16 amino acids. V was clipped by 3 bases and J by 2 bases, with 14 bases between them. The chain's CDR3 is CASSFRGTIGNQPQHF. In DNA form, the CDR3 reads TGTGCCAGCAGTTTTCGGGGTACGATTGGCAATCAGCCCCAGCATTTT.